These 9 T cell receptor beta chains came from one sample sequenced in a study of T cell repertoires in aging, cancer and after chemotherapy. Multiplex touch-down PCR with TRB-A/B primers amplified rearranged V-D-J TRB sequences. Via MiXCR, TCRdb re-called the multiplex PCR reads, giving one row per CDR3 protein. The table has about 1,400 distinct CDR3 sequences, about 20% seen once. Peripheral blood genomic DNA, not sorted cells or RNA, was the template. Sequencing was performed on blood. Every receptor here comes from a human donor with a solid tumor.

The chain is built from TRBV27 and TRBJ2-2; D is possibly TRBD1 (6 bases). Per germline, CDR1 MNHEY and CDR2 SMNVEV (reference sequence). This CDR3 has 14 residues. Trimming cost V 5 bases and J 3 bases, with 10 bases left between them. The CDR3 DNA sequence: TGTGCCAGCAGTCCCTACAGGGACACCGGGGAGCTGTTTTTT. Translation gives CASSPYRDTGELFF.

This clonotype is large. The chain uses TRBV5-6 and TRBJ2-3, with a tentative D call TRBD2 (6 bases). CDR1 and CDR2 (germline): SGHDT, YYEEEE. V lost 3 bases and J 4 bases, leaving 18 bases between the germline ends. The CDR3 covers 16 residues. CDR3: CASSWLGSRLADTQYF. For the CDR3, the DNA is TGTGCCAGCAGCTGGCTCGGGAGTCGGCTGGCAGATACGCAGTATTTT.

The V and J genes are TRBV20-1 and TRBJ1-2; 10 bases map to TRBD1. V was clipped by 6 bases and J by 7 bases; unmatched bases: 8. This CDR3 comprises 13 residues. CDR1 and CDR2 (germline): DFQATT, SNEGSKA (reference sequence). The CDR3 reads CSAKGQGQGGYTF. The CDR3 nucleotides are TGCAGTGCCAAGGGACAGGGGCAAGGTGGCTACACCTTC.

This clonotype qualifies as large. The V gene is TRBV12-3 or TRBV12-4, the J gene TRBJ2-3; D uncertain. V was shortened by 2 bases and J by 7 bases, with 7 bases between the two germline ends. The CDR3 length is 12 residues. The CDR3 bases are TGTGCCAGCAGTTTATACGCGAATACGCAGTATTTT. It is translated as CASSLYANTQYF.

Within the sample, this clonotype is large. V is TRBV18 and J is TRBJ2-1; D is ambiguous. V was trimmed by 2 bases and J by 0 bases, leaving 11 bases between them. CDR1 and CDR2 from the germline V gene are KGHSH and LQKENI. The CDR3 has 16 amino acids. The CDR3 DNA is TGTGCCAGCTCACCAGTTCAGGCTAGCTCCTACAATGAGCAGTTCTTC. Translating gives CASSPVQASSYNEQFF.

V and J are TRBV19 and TRBJ2-3; 11 bases agree with TRBD1. The V gene's germline CDR1 is LNHDA and CDR2 SQIVND (reference sequence). After removal of 4 bases from V and 7 bases from J, the junction contained 4 bases not matched to a gene. There are 14 residues in the CDR3. The CDR3 spells CASSTRTGGNTQYF. The CDR3 DNA reads as TGTGCCAGTAGTACCCGGACAGGGGGCAATACGCAGTATTTT.

This chain links TRBV28 with TRBJ1-1; D is uncertain. Germline CDR1 and CDR2: MDHEN and SYDVKM. This CDR3 is built from 12 residues. V shed 3 bases and J shed 3 bases, with 5 bases lying between them. The CDR3 DNA follows: TGTGCCAGCAGTTTTGGGGACACTGAAGCTTTCTTT. Amino acid sequence: CASSFGDTEAFF.

This clonotype was seen a single time. This chain uses TRBV19 with TRBJ1-5, with a possible D match to TRBD1 (5 bases). The CDR3 totals 12 residues. From germline, CDR1 is LNHDA and CDR2 SQIVND (reference sequence). V was trimmed by 4 bases and J by 10 bases, leaving 11 bases between them. CDR3: CASSSSGGPQHF. The CDR3 DNA follows: TGTGCCAGTAGTAGTAGCGGGGGACCCCAGCATTTT. Complete variable domain (other parts from reference TRBV19 and TRBJ1-5): DGGITQSPKYLFRKEGQNVTLSCEQNLNHDAMYWYRQDPGQGLRLIYYSQIVNDFQKGDIAEGYSVSREKKESFPLTVTSAQKNPTAFYLCASSSSGGPQHFGDGTRLSIL.

By share of the sample, this clonotype is medium-sized. The chain joins TRBV18 to TRBJ2-3; D call uncertain. Germline CDR1 reads KGHSH; CDR2 reads LQKENI. This CDR3 comprises 11 residues. V was shortened by 5 bases and J by 4 bases, with 4 bases between the two germline ends. CDR3 region: CASSYSDTQYF. CDR3 in DNA: TGTGCCAGCTCATACTCAGATACGCAGTATTTT. The whole variable domain, filled in from reference TRBV18 and TRBJ2-3, reads NAGVMQNPRHLVRRRGQEARLRCSPMKGHSHVYWYRQLPEEGLKFMVYLQKENIIDESGMPKERFSAEFPKEGPSILRIQQVVRGDSAAYFCASSYSDTQYFGPGTRLTVL.